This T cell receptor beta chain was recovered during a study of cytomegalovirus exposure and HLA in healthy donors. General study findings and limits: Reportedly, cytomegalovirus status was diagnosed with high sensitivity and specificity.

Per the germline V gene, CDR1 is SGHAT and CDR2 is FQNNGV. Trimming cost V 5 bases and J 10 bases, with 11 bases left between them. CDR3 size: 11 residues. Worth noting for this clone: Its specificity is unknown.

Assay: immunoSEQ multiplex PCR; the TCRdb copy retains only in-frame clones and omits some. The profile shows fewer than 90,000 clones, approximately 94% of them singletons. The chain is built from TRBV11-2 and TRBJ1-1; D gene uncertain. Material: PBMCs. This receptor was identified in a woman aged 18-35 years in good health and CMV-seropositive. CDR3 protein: CASSRTMRAFF. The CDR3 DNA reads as TGTGCCAGCAGCCGTACTATGCGAGCTTTCTTT.